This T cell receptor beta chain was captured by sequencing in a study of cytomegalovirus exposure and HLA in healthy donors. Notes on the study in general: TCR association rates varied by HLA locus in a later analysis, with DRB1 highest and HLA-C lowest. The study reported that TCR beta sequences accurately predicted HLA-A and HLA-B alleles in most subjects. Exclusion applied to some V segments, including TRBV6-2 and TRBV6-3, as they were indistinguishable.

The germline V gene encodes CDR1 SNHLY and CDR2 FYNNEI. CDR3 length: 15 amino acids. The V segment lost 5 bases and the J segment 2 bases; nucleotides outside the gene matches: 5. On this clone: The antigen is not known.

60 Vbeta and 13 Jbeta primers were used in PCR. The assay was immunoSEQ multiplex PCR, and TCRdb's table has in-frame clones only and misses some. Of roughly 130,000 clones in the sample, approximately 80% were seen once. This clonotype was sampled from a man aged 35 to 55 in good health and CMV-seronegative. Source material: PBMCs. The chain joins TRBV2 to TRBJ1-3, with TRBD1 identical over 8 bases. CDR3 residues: CASSSTGDTGNTIYF. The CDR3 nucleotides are TGTGCCAGCAGTTCGACAGGGGATACTGGAAACACCATATATTTT.